The clone carrying this T cell receptor beta chain was found many times. Its antigen is as yet unknown. The sample is drawn from a study of early T cells in non-severe SARS-CoV-2 infection. Points from the study as a whole: CD4 and private specificities were missed by VDJdb matching, which favored anti-spike CD8 responses.

TCRdb redid the calling of the 5' RACE reads with MiXCR, one entry per CDR3 protein. The sample yields tens of thousands of distinct CDR3 sequences, 10% to 15% seen once. Per the germline V gene, CDR1 is SGHAT and CDR2 is FQNNGV. The V gene lost 4 bases and the J gene lost 5 bases, with 14 bases spanning the gap. CDR3 size: 15 residues. This chain links TRBV11-2 with TRBJ2-2; TRBD1 is a possible D gene (6 bases). This TCR was recovered from an adult who was a healthcare worker with PCR-confirmed SARS-CoV-2 infection or an uninfected control (not recorded which). The sequenced sample was whole blood. The CDR3 is CASSSTGTPTGELFF. Here the CDR3 DNA reads TGTGCCAGCAGCTCTACCGGGACACCAACCGGGGAGCTGTTTTTT.